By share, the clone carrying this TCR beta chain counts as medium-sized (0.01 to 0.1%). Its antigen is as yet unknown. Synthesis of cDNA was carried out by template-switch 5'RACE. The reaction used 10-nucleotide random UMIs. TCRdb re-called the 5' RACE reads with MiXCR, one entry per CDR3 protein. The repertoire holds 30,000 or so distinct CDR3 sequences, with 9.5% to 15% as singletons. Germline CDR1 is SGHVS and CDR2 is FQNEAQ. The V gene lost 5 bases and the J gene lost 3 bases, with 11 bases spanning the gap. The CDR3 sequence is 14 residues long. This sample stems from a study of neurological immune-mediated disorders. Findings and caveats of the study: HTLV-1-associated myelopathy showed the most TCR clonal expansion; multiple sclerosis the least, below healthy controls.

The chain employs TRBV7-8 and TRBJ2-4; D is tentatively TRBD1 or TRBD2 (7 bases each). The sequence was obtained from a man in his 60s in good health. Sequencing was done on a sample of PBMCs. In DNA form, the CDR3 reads TGTGCCAGCAGCCAGGGGGGGGACAAAAACATTCAGTACTTC. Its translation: CASSQGGDKNIQYF. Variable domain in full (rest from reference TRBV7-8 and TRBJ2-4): GAGVSQSPRYKVAKRGQDVALRCDPISGHVSLFWYQQALGQGPEFLTYFQNEAQLDKSGLPSDRFFAERPEGSVSTLKIQRTQQEDSAVYLCASSQGGDKNIQYFGAGTRLSVL.